The present T cell receptor (beta chain) was sequenced within a study of neurological immune-mediated disorders. Between the trimmed V and J ends, which lost 3 bases and 0 bases, there was a span of 7 bases. The CDR3 has 14 amino acids. Germline lookup yields CDR1 KGHSH and CDR2 LQKENI. There are many counts of this clonotype. Template-switch 5'RACE cDNA synthesis added a 10-nucleotide unique molecular identifier. TCRdb used MiXCR to reprocess the 5' RACE reads, holding one entry per CDR3 protein. The repertoire includes some 30,000 distinct CDR3 sequences, around 16% of them detected once, and around a quarter sits in the top ten.

The chain couples TRBV18 to TRBJ2-3, with no clear D. The sequence was collected from a man in his 70s in good health. The sample consisted of PBMCs. The CDR3 is CASSPLSSTDTQYF. The DNA of the CDR3 is TGTGCCAGCTCACCTCTTTCTAGCACAGATACGCAGTATTTT.